Here is one T cell receptor beta chain with its context. Its matching antigen is unknown. These data are taken from a study of shared clonotypes between healthy human individuals. General study results and limits: The study found roughly 5% of naive CD4 clonotypes shared across a few donors. The expectation was that sequencing depth would affect clonotype sharing among donors.

Replicate PCRs run on sorted subsets employed 200 ng DNA, some 33,000 T cell genomes. Clones were sequenced by immunoSEQ multiplex PCR, and TCRdb holds only the in-frame ones, with some missing. This sample has approximately 100,000 clones; approximately 61% occur once, and the top ten carry 45%. The CDR3 extends over 17 amino acids. The junction had 13 bases not matched to a gene; V was cut back by 4 bases and J by 5 bases. Germline assignment: CDR1 SGDLS and CDR2 YYNGEE. CD8 memory pooled CD45RO+ cells and CCR7-negative CD45RA+ TemRA cells. Sequenced material: memory CD8+ T cells sorted from blood. This sample's subset: CD45RO+ cells pooled with CCR7-negative TemRA cells. This chain connects TRBV9 to TRBJ2-7, with 12 bases fitting TRBD1. This TCR was sampled from a man aged 25-45 years in good health. The CDR3 DNA reads TGTGCCAGCAGCCACCGGGACAGGGGGCTCCCCGTTAACGAGCAGTACTTC. This translates into CASSHRDRGLPVNEQYF. Full variable domain (missing parts from reference TRBV9 and TRBJ2-7): DSGVTQTPKHLITATGQRVTLRCSPRSGDLSVYWYQQSLDQGLQFLIQYYNGEERAKGNILERFSAQQFPDLHSELNLSSLELGDSALYFCASSHRDRGLPVNEQYFGPGTRLTVT.